These 13 T cell receptor beta chains were sequenced from one sample in a study of PD-1 blockade in classical Hodgkin lymphoma (TCRdb year 2020). The library was made by the immunoSEQ multiplex PCR assay. TCRdb holds this immuneACCESS table with in-frame rearrangements only. Some clones are missing; in checked studies, unresolved V genes explain under half, and the rest has no known cause. Across this sample there are tens of thousands of clones, with more than 90% seen only once. The ten largest clones take up 9.7% of the sample. The time point label corresponds to: cycle 1 day 1 (C1D1), immediately before nivolumab initiation. Relapse after autologous stem cell transplantation had occurred in all trial patients, and cohorts A, B and C were distinguished by prior brentuximab vedotin exposure. The specimen was peripheral blood mononuclear cells (PBMCs), collected at baseline. The receptors were gathered from a human donor with classical Hodgkin lymphoma.

The V call is TRBV4-2, the J call TRBJ2-3, with 7 bases fitting TRBD2. Germline CDR1 and CDR2: LGHNA and YNFKEQ. The CDR3 consists of 15 residues. J lost 0 bases, V lost 4 bases, and 4 bases had no gene match. CDR3 amino acids: CASSPTSDSTDTQYF. In DNA, the CDR3 is TGTGCCAGCAGCCCAACTAGCGACAGCACAGATACGCAGTATTTT.

This clone came up once. V usage is TRBV19 and J usage is TRBJ1-1; D gene uncertain. The CDR3 totals 11 residues. Germline loops: CDR1 LNHDA, CDR2 SQIVND (reference sequence). CDR3 nucleotides: TGTTCCGTAGGGTCGAACACTGAAGCTTTCTTT. It encodes CSVGSNTEAFF.

V and J are TRBV6-5 and TRBJ2-7; 9 nucleotides align to TRBD1. The V gene's germline CDR1 is MNHEY and CDR2 SVGAGI. The V gene end was trimmed by 4 bases and the J gene end by 1 base; junction bases not matched to a gene: 5. The CDR3 is 15 residues long. CDR3 amino acids: CASSSDRGISYEQYF. The CDR3 DNA reads as TGTGCCAGCAGTTCCGACAGGGGGATTTCCTACGAGCAGTACTTC.

The genes are TRBV6-6 and TRBJ1-1, with D unresolved. Germline-derived CDR1 and CDR2 are MNHNY and SVGAGI (reference sequence). V was clipped by 2 bases and J by 6 bases, with 7 bases between them. The CDR3 contains 12 residues. The DNA for the CDR3 is TGTGCCAGCAGTTACAGGGTCCCTGAAGCTTTCTTT. Amino acids: CASSYRVPEAFF.

The rearrangement joins TRBV11-3 to TRBJ2-1; 15 nucleotides align to TRBD2. Germline V CDR1 and CDR2: SGHNT, YENEEA. V trimming: 5 bases; J trimming: 7 bases; junction bases outside the gene matches: 3. The CDR3 runs to 15 residues. CDR3 protein: CASSPGLAGGNEQFF. In DNA form, the CDR3 reads TGTGCCAGCAGCCCGGGACTAGCGGGAGGAAATGAGCAGTTCTTC.

The chain links TRBV10-3 to TRBJ2-5; D tentatively fits TRBD1 or TRBD2 (5 bases each). This CDR3 contains 15 residues. The ends were cut back, 3 bases at V and 4 bases at J, with 15 bases in the middle. The V gene's germline CDR1 is ENHRY and CDR2 SYGVKD. The CDR3 DNA reads as TGTGCCATCAGTGACTCTAAGGCAGGGACAGAGACCCAGTACTTC. Its protein is CAISDSKAGTETQYF.

V usage is TRBV5-1 and J usage is TRBJ2-2; 8 bases are a match to TRBD1. CDR1 and CDR2 from the germline V gene are SGHRS and YFSETQ. The CDR3 consists of 18 residues. J was trimmed by 2 bases and V by 2 bases; bases with no gene match: 11. CDR3 sequence (DNA): TGCGCCAGCAGCTTTACGGGGACAGGAGAAGGAAACACCGGGGAGCTGTTTTTT. Its protein product is CASSFTGTGEGNTGELFF.

The V gene is TRBV19, the J gene TRBJ1-2; D may be TRBD1 (5 bases). The ends were cut back, 4 bases at V and 4 bases at J, with 19 bases in the middle. Germline CDR1 is LNHDA and CDR2 is SQIVND (reference sequence). This CDR3 is built from 16 residues. DNA for the CDR3: TGTGCCAGTAGTACGAAGGGGACTCCCGGAGGCTATGGCTACACCTTC. Translating it yields CASSTKGTPGGYGYTF.

This clone turned up a few times. The CDR3 nucleotides are TGTGCCATCAGCTCTTCGGCAACTGAAGCTTTCTTT. This sequence encodes CAISSSATEAFF. The rearrangement joins TRBV10-3 to TRBJ1-1, with D unclear. The V gene lost 6 bases and the J gene lost 5 bases, with 10 bases spanning the gap. Per the germline V gene, CDR1 is ENHRY and CDR2 is SYGVKD. This CDR3 is 12 amino acids long.

Only one count was recorded for this clone. The gene calls are TRBV11-2 and TRBJ2-3; TRBD2 aligns across 8 bases. V trimming: 3 bases; J trimming: 0 bases; junction bases outside the gene matches: 5. The germline CDR1 and CDR2 sequences are SGHAT and FQNNGV. The CDR3 runs to 16 residues. CDR3: CASSLVRGASTDTQYF. The DNA for the CDR3 is TGTGCCAGCAGCTTGGTGCGGGGGGCTAGCACAGATACGCAGTATTTT.

This chain links TRBV19 with TRBJ2-3; D not certain. The V gene lost 3 bases and the J gene lost 4 bases, with 11 bases spanning the gap. The CDR3 contains 14 residues. Per germline, CDR1 LNHDA and CDR2 SQIVND (reference sequence). This CDR3 is CASSIDHGADTQYF. Here the CDR3 DNA reads TGTGCCAGTAGTATCGACCATGGCGCAGATACGCAGTATTTT. The variable domain in full, with the rest retrieved from reference TRBV19 and TRBJ2-3, is DGGITQSPKYLFRKEGQNVTLSCEQNLNHDAMYWYRQDPGQGLRLIYYSQIVNDFQKGDIAEGYSVSREKKESFPLTVTSAQKNPTAFYLCASSIDHGADTQYFGPGTRLTVL.

This rearrangement joins TRBV28 to TRBJ2-1; 8 bases line up with TRBD2. Trimming took 8 bases from V and 8 from J; bases not matched to a gene: 11. Per germline, CDR1 MDHEN and CDR2 SYDVKM. The CDR3 covers 14 residues. CDR3 DNA sequence: TGTGCCAGCGGAGTAGCGGGATTTTCGGATGAGCAGTTCTTC. Translating it yields CASGVAGFSDEQFF.

Only one count was recorded for this clone. This rearrangement joins TRBV7-9 to TRBJ2-3, with TRBD1 as a possible D gene (6 bases). CDR3 length equals 12 residues. CDR1 SEHNR and CDR2 FQNEAQ come from the germline V gene (reference sequence). Trimming pared 5 bases from V and 6 bases from J, leaving 9 bases between. The CDR3 region is CASSRQVDTQYF. The CDR3 DNA sequence: TGTGCCAGCAGCCGACAGGTCGATACGCAGTATTTT.